This TCR beta chain was identified during a study of T-cell reconstitution after alpha-beta-depleted transplantation in children listed by TCRdb under 2016. General notes on the study: Using TCR repertoire profiling, the study followed T-cell immune reconstitution in a quantitative way in children after TCRalphabeta/CD19-depleted allogeneic hematopoietic cell transplantation.

Libraries were constructed by PCR. Sequencer: Illumina HiSeq 2500. Molecular barcoding was employed in the preparation of TCR libraries, with unique molecular identifiers being used to normalize TCRbeta repertoire quantification. The raw public reads went through TCRdb reprocessing: fastp at Q25, MiXCR clone calling, in-frame beta chains kept. Merged by CDR3 protein, the rows form single entries marked with the most common genes and DNA. Across this sample there are just under 550,000 distinct CDR3 sequences, with roughly 18% seen only once. The ten largest account for about 3.1% of the sample. Regarding this clonotype: What antigen it recognizes has not been identified. The input lacks base qualities; no much larger clone sits a single base away.

Counted from cysteine to phenylalanine, this CDR3 has 14 amino acids. Here the CDR3 DNA is all that survives: 42 bases in frame from base 1. The germline V gene encodes CDR1 SGHTA and CDR2 FQGNSA. Trimming removed 4 bases from V and 0 bases from J, leaving 4 bases between the germline ends. The sample consisted of PBMCs from the stem cell graft donor, taken from the stem cell graft. The sequence joins TRBV7-2 to TRBJ2-6; the D gene identity is not certain. This clonotype was sampled from a human donor who donated a stem cell graft to a child with acute lymphoblastic leukemia. The CDR3 region reads CASSYYSGANVLTF. The DNA sequence reads TGTGCCAGCAGCTACTACTCTGGGGCCAACGTCCTGACTTTC.